A selection of T cell receptor beta chains follows, all from one sample in a study of CD8 T cells in Susac syndrome. TCRdb re-analysed the immunoSEQ multiplex PCR reads in MiXCR, keeping a single row per CDR3 protein. The profile shows tens of thousands of distinct CDR3 sequences, around 94% of them singletons. The specimen was CD4+ T cells from PBMCs. The receptor set was obtained from a human donor with Susac syndrome. Each CDR3 is given with its conserved first and last residue. A D gene is named only where the DNA matches it firmly. Clone size is stated in some rows and not others, as once, few, many or a class when expanded.

cdr3_length clone_size j_call d_call v_call cdr3_aa cdr3_nt
18 - TRBJ2-1 - TRBV28 CASSLLGGTASSYNEQFF TGTGCCAGCAGTTTATTAGGTGGGACTGCTAGCTCCTACAATGAGCAGTTCTTC
14 once TRBJ1-1 - TRBV6-6 CASNQGWGNTEAFF TGTGCCAGCAATCAGGGGTGGGGAAACACTGAAGCTTTCTTT
14 - TRBJ1-2 - TRBV12-2 CASRSQGYNYGYTF TGTGCAAGTCGCTCACAGGGTTATAACTATGGCTACACCTTC
15 - TRBJ2-7 TRBD2 TRBV20-1 CSAAPFLAGPYEQYF TGCAGTGCAGCCCCCTTCCTAGCGGGCCCCTACGAGCAGTACTTC
13 - TRBJ1-1 TRBD1 TRBV29-1 CSAGQGRNTEAFF TGCAGCGCCGGACAGGGCCGGAACACTGAAGCTTTCTTT
14 - TRBJ2-3 - TRBV11-2 CASSFSFSTDTQYF TGTGCCAGCAGCTTTAGCTTTAGCACAGATACGCAGTATTTT
16 - TRBJ1-1 - TRBV7-9 CASSSPGTGMNTEAFF TGTGCCAGCAGCTCTCCCGGGACGGGAATGAACACTGAAGCTTTCTTT
14 - TRBJ2-5 - TRBV12-3/TRBV12-4 CASAVDSAVGTQYF TGTGCCAGCGCCGTAGACTCGGCGGTAGGGACCCAGTACTTC
17 once TRBJ2-2 - TRBV3-1 CASSKYLLGTNPGELFF TGTGCCAGCAGCAAGTACCTTTTGGGAACAAACCCCGGGGAGCTGTTTTTT
15 - TRBJ2-7 - TRBV9 CASSVAGQGFDEQYF TGTGCCAGCAGCGTAGCGGGCCAGGGATTTGACGAGCAGTACTTC
17 - TRBJ2-7 - TRBV28 CASSPSTRRSRGYEQYF TGTGCCAGCAGTCCCTCAACTCGACGGAGCAGGGGCTACGAGCAGTACTTC
12 once TRBJ1-2 - TRBV29-1 CSASTRDQGYTF TGCAGCGCCTCAACCAGGGATCAGGGCTACACCTTC
17 - TRBJ2-1 TRBD2 TRBV6-2/TRBV6-3 CASTLLPGLPTYNEQFF TGTGCCAGCACCTTACTCCCGGGACTACCAACCTACAATGAGCAGTTCTTC
15 - TRBJ2-2 - TRBV20-1 CSARDTGLVTGELFF TGCAGTGCGAGAGATACAGGGTTAGTCACCGGGGAGCTGTTTTTT
13 - TRBJ2-1 - TRBV5-1 CASSPPSRDEQFF TGCGCCAGCAGCCCGCCATCTAGGGATGAGCAGTTCTTC
16 - TRBJ2-2 - TRBV12-3/TRBV12-4 CASSSLETGDTGELFF TGTGCCAGCAGTTCATTAGAGACCGGAGACACCGGGGAGCTGTTTTTT
11 - TRBJ2-1 - TRBV6-5 CASSHAGGQFF TGTGCCAGCAGCCACGCCGGAGGGCAGTTCTTC
16 - TRBJ2-2 - TRBV4-3 CASSQAWGEDTGELFF TGCGCCAGCAGCCAAGCTTGGGGGGAGGACACCGGGGAGCTGTTTTTT
14 few TRBJ2-5 - TRBV11-2 CASSLGQGGETQYF TGTGCCAGCAGCTTAGGGCAGGGTGGAGAGACCCAGTACTTC
14 - TRBJ1-2 - TRBV29-1 CSVESGTSNYGYTF TGCAGCGTTGAATCGGGCACCTCTAACTATGGCTACACCTTC